This TCR beta chain originates from a study of regulatory T cells in long-lasting Graves disease. Both iRepertoire HTBI primers and Arm-PCR of CDR3 regions were used to build the TCR beta libraries. TCRdb processed the multiplex PCR reads anew with MiXCR; each CDR3 protein has one entry. Of 600,000 to 850,000 distinct CDR3 sequences in the sample, 25% to 30% were seen once. This clonotype showed up just a few times. The antigen remains unidentified. The study, taken as a whole, reports: Having few samples may have compromised the accuracy.

This CDR3 has 16 residues. With V trimmed by 4 bases and J by 2 bases, 7 bases remained unmatched. The germline CDR1 and CDR2 sequences are PRHDT and FYEKMQ (reference sequence). The time point is: persistent/refractory GD, antithyroid drugs over 5 years with positive TRAb. PBMC RNA was the source of the TCR library. The sequence came from a female donor with Graves disease. The material sequenced was peripheral blood mononuclear cells (PBMCs), taken when the disease was refractory, from a patient treated with antithyroid drugs. The rearrangement links TRBV13 to TRBJ2-7, with 11 bases lining up with TRBD2. The CDR3 loop is CASSSPLAGEAYEQYF. CDR3 in DNA: TGTGCCAGCAGCTCTCCACTAGCGGGAGAGGCCTACGAGCAGTACTTC.